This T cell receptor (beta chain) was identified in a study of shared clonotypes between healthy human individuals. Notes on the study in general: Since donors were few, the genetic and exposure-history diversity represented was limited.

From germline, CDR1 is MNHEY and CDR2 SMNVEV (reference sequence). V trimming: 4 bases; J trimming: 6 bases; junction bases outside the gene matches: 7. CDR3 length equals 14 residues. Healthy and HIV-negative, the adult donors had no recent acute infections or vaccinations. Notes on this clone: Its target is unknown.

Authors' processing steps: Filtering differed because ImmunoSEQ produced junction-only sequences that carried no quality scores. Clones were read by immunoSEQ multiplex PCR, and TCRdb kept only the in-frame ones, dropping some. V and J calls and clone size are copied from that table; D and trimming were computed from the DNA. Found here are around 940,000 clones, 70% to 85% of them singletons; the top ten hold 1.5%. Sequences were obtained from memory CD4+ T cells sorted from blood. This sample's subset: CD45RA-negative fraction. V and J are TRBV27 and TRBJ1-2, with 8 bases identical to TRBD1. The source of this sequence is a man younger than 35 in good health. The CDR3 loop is CASSSRYRGDGYTF. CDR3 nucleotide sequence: TGTGCCAGCAGTTCCCGTTACAGGGGGGATGGCTACACCTTC.